The next 32 T cell receptor beta chains were all read from a single sample in a study of cytomegalovirus exposure and HLA in healthy donors. A multiplex PCR was run with 60 Vbeta primers and 13 Jbeta primers. Sequencing used immunoSEQ multiplex PCR; TCRdb keeps in-frame clones, though not all of them. The sample shows around 130,000 clones, around 77% of them seen only once. The specimen was PBMCs. The receptor source for this set is a man aged 50-59 years in good health and CMV-seronegative.

The chain carries TRBV5-1 and TRBJ1-2, with 7 nucleotides matching TRBD1. CDR1 SGHRS and CDR2 YFSETQ come from the germline V gene. The CDR3 extends over 15 amino acids. The V segment lost 1 base and the J segment 4 bases; nucleotides outside the gene matches: 7. The CDR3: CASSLLPTGSYGYTF. The CDR3 bases are TGCGCCAGCAGCTTGCTGCCGACAGGGTCCTATGGCTACACCTTC.

In the case of this clone: One end of the junction fails to match germline, which may point to a read error. The rearrangement uses TRBV27 and TRBJ2-4; 16 nucleotides line up with TRBD2. The germline V gene encodes CDR1 MNHEY and CDR2 SMNVEV (reference sequence). The CDR3 length is 13 residues. CDR3 protein: CASSFGTSGRAHF. CDR3 bases: TGTGCCAGCAGTTTTGGGACTAGCGGGAGGGCCCACTTC.

This rearrangement joins TRBV4-3 to TRBJ2-1; 7 bases agree with TRBD2. This CDR3 contains 17 residues. Germline loops: CDR1 LGHNA, CDR2 YSLEER. Trimming cost V 3 bases and J 3 bases; bases outside gene matches: 11. Here the CDR3 reads CASSQSPGTTDYNEQFF. The CDR3 bases are TGCGCCAGCAGCCAGTCCCCCGGGACTACTGACTACAATGAGCAGTTCTTC.

The chain employs TRBV27 and TRBJ2-7, with D unclear. The germline V gene has CDR1 MNHEY and CDR2 SMNVEV (reference sequence). The V end lost 6 bases, the J end lost 7 bases, and 7 bases lay between the germline ends. The CDR3 contains 10 residues. CDR3 coding DNA: TGTGCCAGCAGCCCCCTGGAGCAGTACTTC. As protein: CASSPLEQYF.

V and J are TRBV6-5 and TRBJ2-5, with 9 nucleotides matching TRBD1. In germline, CDR1 is MNHEY, CDR2 SVGAGI. The CDR3 runs to 16 residues. V shed 0 bases, J shed 4 bases, and the junction held 6 bases outside the gene matches. The CDR3 is CASSYSGTGSGETQYF. CDR3 nucleotide sequence: TGTGCCAGCAGTTACTCTGGGACAGGGAGCGGAGAGACCCAGTACTTC.

The genes are TRBV10-3 and TRBJ1-1, with TRBD1 matching 7 bases. Germline V lookup: CDR1 ENHRY, CDR2 SYGVKD. With 6 bases clipped from V and 4 bases from J, the junction kept 11 bases outside the gene matches. CDR3 length: 15 amino acids. CDR3 protein: CAIRPTGMEVTEAFF. Written as DNA, the CDR3 is TGTGCCATCAGACCGACAGGGATGGAAGTCACTGAAGCTTTCTTT.

This sequence joins TRBV4-1 and TRBJ2-2, with 7 nucleotides matching TRBD2. The CDR3 length is 18 residues. V shed 6 bases and J 2 bases; nucleotides not matched to a gene: 15. Germline-derived CDR1 and CDR2 are MGHRA and YSYEKL. CDR3 DNA sequence: TGCGCCAGCAGGGGGGGGAGGGACGAAACGACTAACACCGGGGAGCTGTTTTTT. Encoded protein: CASRGGRDETTNTGELFF.

This chain connects TRBV6-5 to TRBJ2-7; TRBD1 agrees at 9 bases. Trimming removed 6 bases from V and 3 bases from J; junction bases left unmatched: 6. The germline gives CDR1 MNHEY, CDR2 SVGAGI. The CDR3 length is 14 residues. The CDR3 reads CASRTGTGLYEQYF. In DNA, the CDR3 is TGTGCCAGCAGGACCGGGACAGGGCTCTACGAGCAGTACTTC.

Here the CDR3 DNA reads TGTGCCAGCAGCTTCTCTGGACAGGGGTCAGATACGCAGTATTTT. It specifies CASSFSGQGSDTQYF. The rearrangement joins TRBV7-6 to TRBJ2-3; 9 bases are shared with TRBD1. V lost 3 bases, J lost 4 bases, and 5 bases stayed unmatched. The germline V gene has CDR1 SGHVS and CDR2 FNYEAQ. This CDR3 is 15 amino acids long.

The chain carries TRBV6-9 and TRBJ2-5; TRBD1 aligns across 7 bases. Looked up from germline, CDR1 is MNHGY and CDR2 is SVAAGI. Unmatched junction bases numbered 17, after V lost 2 bases and J lost 11 bases. The CDR3 runs to 16 residues. Written as DNA, the CDR3 is TGTGCCAGCAGTTATCAGTGGACAGGTACCCATCCGGAGCAGTACTTC. Translated: CASSYQWTGTHPEQYF.

V usage is TRBV25-1 and J usage is TRBJ2-7, with TRBD2 matching over 9 bases. The germline V gene encodes CDR1 MGHDK and CDR2 SYGVNS. CDR3 length: 15 amino acids. Losses at the gene ends were 3 bases for V and 2 bases for J; bases not matched to a gene: 5. CDR3 residues: CASSETSGGAYEQYF. In nucleotides, the CDR3 is TGTGCCAGCAGTGAGACTAGCGGAGGAGCCTACGAGCAGTACTTC.

The chain carries TRBV18 and TRBJ1-4, with 9 bases identical to TRBD1. V dropped 3 bases and J dropped 5; count of bases not matched to a gene: 1. The CDR3 length is 14 residues. Germline V gives CDR1 KGHSH, CDR2 LQKENI. CDR3 region: CASSPGTGNEKLFF. CDR3 nucleotide sequence: TGTGCCAGCTCACCGGGGACAGGGAATGAAAAACTGTTTTTT. The full variable domain, in which reference TRBV18 and TRBJ1-4 provide the parts outside the CDR3, is NAGVMQNPRHLVRRRGQEARLRCSPMKGHSHVYWYRQLPEEGLKFMVYLQKENIIDESGMPKERFSAEFPKEGPSILRIQQVVRGDSAAYFCASSPGTGNEKLFFGSGTQLSVL.

This chain connects TRBV6-6 to TRBJ2-5; D possibly corresponds to TRBD1 (5 bases). This CDR3 region has 15 residues. Germline loops: CDR1 MNHNY, CDR2 SVGAGI (reference sequence). V lost 6 bases and J 2 bases, leaving 16 bases between the germline ends. DNA for the CDR3: TGTGCCAGCAGATTCACAGGTGAAATACAAGAGACCCAGTACTTC. Amino acid sequence: CASRFTGEIQETQYF.

The rearrangement uses TRBV6-1 and TRBJ1-5, with a tentative D call TRBD1 (6 bases). There are 18 residues in the CDR3. CDR1 is MNHNS and CDR2 is SASEGT in the germline V gene. With 3 bases removed from V and 0 bases from J, the gap between germline ends came to 18 bases. This CDR3 is CASSDGWGRTDSNQPQHF. Written as DNA, the CDR3 is TGTGCCAGCAGTGATGGGTGGGGCAGGACAGATAGCAATCAGCCCCAGCATTTT.

This clone was detected a few times. This chain links TRBV25-1 with TRBJ2-7; TRBD1 matches 9 bases. Germline CDR1 reads MGHDK; CDR2 reads SYGVNS. The V segment lost 8 bases and the J segment 2 bases; nucleotides outside the gene matches: 4. The CDR3 has 13 residues. CDR3 region: CASGGDRAYEQYF. In DNA, the CDR3 is TGTGCCAGCGGCGGGGACAGGGCCTACGAGCAGTACTTC.

V gene TRBV5-1 combines with J gene TRBJ2-3; a weak D match, TRBD2 (6 bases). The CDR3 covers 14 residues. Trimming cost V 4 bases and J 1 base, with 10 bases left between them. Germline V lookup: CDR1 SGHRS, CDR2 YFSETQ. DNA for the CDR3: TGCGCCAGCAGCCGGGGGACTGGCACAGATACGCAGTATTTT. Translating it yields CASSRGTGTDTQYF.

CDR3 coding DNA: TGTGCCAGCAGCTTAGGCGGGGGTTCCCAAGATACGCAGTATTTT. Protein: CASSLGGGSQDTQYF. This chain uses TRBV7-8 with TRBJ2-3, with 7 nucleotides matching TRBD2. The CDR3 sequence is 15 residues long. The J segment lost 5 bases and the V segment lost 1 base, leaving 6 bases of the junction unmatched. Germline lookup yields CDR1 SGHVS and CDR2 FQNEAQ.

The chain carries TRBV5-4 and TRBJ2-5, with a possible D match to TRBD2 (5 bases). Trimming cost V 2 bases and J 5 bases, with 16 bases left between them. Germline lookup yields CDR1 SGHNT and CDR2 YYREEE (reference sequence). The CDR3 consists of 15 residues. CDR3 amino acids: CASSFGKGRTETQYF. DNA of the CDR3: TGTGCCAGCAGCTTCGGGAAGGGAAGAACGGAGACCCAGTACTTC.

This chain links TRBV4-2 with TRBJ2-7; the match to TRBD1 covers 10 bases. J was trimmed by 1 base and V by 1 base; bases with no gene match: 1. The germline V gene has CDR1 LGHNA and CDR2 YNFKEQ. The CDR3 consists of 15 residues. In DNA, the CDR3 is TGTGCCAGCAGCCAAGGACAGGGGGCATCCTACGAGCAGTACTTC. It specifies CASSQGQGASYEQYF.

This clone was recorded a few times. CDR3 coding DNA: TGCGCCAGCAGCCCCCTAAGCGGGAACACCGGGGAGCTGTTTTTT. Protein: CASSPLSGNTGELFF. The chain uses TRBV4-1 and TRBJ2-2, with D perhaps TRBD2 (5 bases). V was shortened by 4 bases and J by 1 base, with 10 bases between the two germline ends. This CDR3 comprises 15 residues. Germline CDR1 MGHRA, CDR2 YSYEKL.

The sample holds one count of this clone. The chain combines TRBV7-2 with TRBJ1-2; 7 bases are a match to TRBD1. Trimming at V came to 2 bases and at J to 8 bases, leaving 14 bases not matched to a gene. Germline V gene data show CDR1 as SGHTA and CDR2 as FQGNSA. The CDR3 contains 16 residues. As DNA, the CDR3 is TGTGCCAGCAGCTTACACCGCCCGCCGGGGACAGTGGGCTACACCTTC. Its translation is CASSLHRPPGTVGYTF.

The rearrangement uses TRBV19 and TRBJ2-2; 9 bases fit TRBD1. V trimming: 4 bases; J trimming: 3 bases; junction bases outside the gene matches: 6. Germline values: CDR1 LNHDA, CDR2 SQIVND (reference sequence). This CDR3 contains 16 residues. The CDR3 sequence is CASSNRDRAYTGELFF. The CDR3 DNA follows: TGTGCCAGTAGTAACAGGGACAGGGCATACACCGGGGAGCTGTTTTTT.

V and J are TRBV19 and TRBJ2-2, with 9 positions matching TRBD2. The J segment lost 0 bases and the V segment lost 6 bases, leaving 5 bases of the junction unmatched. The CDR3 consists of 16 residues. Germline V CDR1 and CDR2: LNHDA, SQIVND (reference sequence). The DNA for the CDR3 is TGTGCCAGTAGACAAGCGGGAGGCCCGAACACCGGGGAGCTGTTTTTT. Amino acid sequence: CASRQAGGPNTGELFF.

This chain connects TRBV19 to TRBJ1-2; 10 nucleotides agree with TRBD1. The CDR3 sequence is 14 residues long. J gave up 5 bases and V 5 bases, and 5 bases lay outside the gene matches. The germline CDR1 and CDR2 sequences are LNHDA and SQIVND (reference sequence). CDR3 region: CASSRDRGGYGYTF. The CDR3 DNA sequence: TGTGCCAGTAGTCGGGACAGGGGAGGTTATGGCTACACCTTC.

The chain uses TRBV15 and TRBJ1-5, with a tentative D call TRBD1 (5 bases). The V end was cut by 1 base, the J end by 3 bases, with 7 bases between. The CDR3 spans 14 residues. The V gene's germline CDR1 is LNHNV and CDR2 YYDKDF (reference sequence). The CDR3, as DNA: TGTGCCACCAGCAGAGTAGGGGTCAATCAGCCCCAGCATTTT. Translated: CATSRVGVNQPQHF.

This clone showed up just once. V and J are TRBV29-1 and TRBJ1-6; 8 positions agree with TRBD1. The CDR3 extends over 11 amino acids. Germline V CDR1 and CDR2: SQVTM, ANQGSEA. With 0 bases clipped from V and 17 bases from J, the junction kept 3 bases outside the gene matches. CDR3 region: CSVEDRQGFHF. The DNA for the CDR3 is TGCAGCGTTGAAGATCGACAGGGGTTCCACTTT.

This chain joins TRBV18 and TRBJ2-5; TRBD1 matches at 7 bases. The CDR3 contains 12 residues. Looked up from germline, CDR1 is KGHSH and CDR2 is LQKENI. J gave up 13 bases and V 3 bases, and 8 bases lay outside the gene matches. The CDR3 DNA reads as TGTGCCAGCTCACCTGACAGGGACGGCGGGTACTTC. Translated: CASSPDRDGGYF.

The sample holds one count of this clone. V gene TRBV28 combines with J gene TRBJ2-7, with D possibly matching TRBD1 (5 bases). Germline lookup yields CDR1 MDHEN and CDR2 SYDVKM. The CDR3 spans 13 residues. V shed 5 bases and J shed 1 base, with 9 bases lying between them. CDR3 in DNA: TGTGCCAGCAGTAGGGGCGGATCCTACGAGCAGTACTTC. This gives the protein CASSRGGSYEQYF.

The J gene is TRBJ2-2, the V gene TRBV6-5, with D possibly TRBD2 on 6 matching bases. This CDR3 contains 15 residues. The germline V and J ends were trimmed by 6 bases and 3 bases, with 14 bases remaining between them. Per germline, CDR1 MNHEY and CDR2 SVGAGI. CDR3: CASRTRAGYTGELFF. CDR3 DNA: TGTGCCAGCAGGACTAGGGCTGGTTACACCGGGGAGCTGTTTTTT.

The CDR3 here is CSAGQSHEQYF. DNA of the CDR3: TGCAGTGCAGGACAGTCTCACGAGCAGTACTTC. This chain links TRBV20-1 with TRBJ2-5; D is perhaps TRBD1 (6 bases). TRBJ2-7 matches the DNA end more closely, so the J call is doubtful. CDR1 and CDR2 from the germline V gene are DFQATT and SNEGSKA (reference sequence). CDR3 length: 11 amino acids.

The gene calls are TRBV28 and TRBJ2-7; 7 bases align to TRBD2. The CDR3 contains 14 residues. The V segment lost 3 bases and the J segment 6 bases; nucleotides outside the gene matches: 8. CDR1 MDHEN and CDR2 SYDVKM come from the germline V gene. CDR3 amino acids: CASSLGTTYSEQYF. As DNA, the CDR3 is TGTGCCAGCAGTTTGGGGACTACCTACAGCGAGCAGTACTTC.

The V and J genes are TRBV28 and TRBJ1-5; D is unclear. The ends were cut back, 6 bases at V and 4 bases at J, with 16 bases in the middle. This CDR3 contains 15 residues. Germline V gene data show CDR1 as MDHEN and CDR2 as SYDVKM. The CDR3 sequence is CASSRSYTVNQPQHF. The CDR3 DNA reads as TGTGCCAGCAGCCGATCCTACACAGTAAATCAGCCCCAGCATTTT. The full variable domain, completed using reference TRBV28 and TRBJ1-5, is DVKVTQSSRYLVKRTGEKVFLECVQDMDHENMFWYRQDPGLGLRLIYFSYDVKMKEKGDIPEGYSVSREKKERFSLILESASTNQTSMYLCASSRSYTVNQPQHFGDGTRLSIL.